This T cell receptor beta chain was found in a study of OX40 agonist ivuxolimab in advanced cancers. Study-level background: The dose-escalation cohort was approximately 80% male, with a mean age of about 60 years, ranging about 23 to 80. Study-wide findings and caveats: Expanded clones belonging to CD8+ T cells outnumbered, on average, those of CD4+. Dose levels from 0.1 to 3.0 mg/kg saw CD4+ and CD8+ blood T cells expand clonally by week 6.

TCRdb's table, derived via immunoSEQ multiplex PCR, lists solely in-frame clones and lacks some. The repertoire holds around 43,000 clones, with about 88% as singletons. About this clone itself: Its cognate antigen is unknown.

CDR1 MNHNY and CDR2 SVGAGI come from the germline V gene (reference sequence). The V segment lost 4 bases and the J segment 9 bases; nucleotides outside the gene matches: 11. This CDR3 has 16 residues. Sequenced material: CD4+ or CD8+ T cells sorted from blood, taken in a trial of the OX40 agonist ivuxolimab. The receptor comes from an adult with an advanced solid tumor such as melanoma, head and neck, liver or kidney cancer. The chain has TRBV6-6 and TRBJ2-4; 11 positions agree with TRBD2. DNA of the CDR3: TGTGCCAGCAGTTTCCAGCCGGGACTAGCGGCGAGCATTCAGTACTTC. Its translation is CASSFQPGLAASIQYF.